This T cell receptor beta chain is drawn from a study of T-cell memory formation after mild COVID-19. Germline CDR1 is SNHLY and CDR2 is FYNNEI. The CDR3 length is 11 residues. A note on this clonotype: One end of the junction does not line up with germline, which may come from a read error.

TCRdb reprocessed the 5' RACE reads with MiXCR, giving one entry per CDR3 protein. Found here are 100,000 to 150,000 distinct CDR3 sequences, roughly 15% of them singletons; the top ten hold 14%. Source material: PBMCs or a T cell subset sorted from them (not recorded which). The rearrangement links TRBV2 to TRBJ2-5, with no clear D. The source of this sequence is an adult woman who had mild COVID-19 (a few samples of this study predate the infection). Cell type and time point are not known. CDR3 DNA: TGTGCCAGCAGTGGAGGTCCCTCCCAATACTTC. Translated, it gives CASSGGPSQYF.